This entry lists 20 T cell receptor beta chains sequenced from one sample in a study of cytomegalovirus exposure and HLA in healthy donors. The PCR ran on 60 Vbeta and 13 Jbeta primers. The assay was immunoSEQ multiplex PCR, and TCRdb's table has in-frame clones only and misses some. The top ten hold under 3% of the sample, which has 85,000 to 100,000 clones, 69% seen once. The sequenced sample consisted of PBMCs. The receptor set was obtained from a man between 45 and 60 years old in good health and CMV-seronegative.

J is TRBJ1-2 and V is TRBV30, with a weak D call TRBD1 (6 bases). V was trimmed by 8 bases and J by 1 base, leaving 17 bases between them. The CDR3 contains 14 residues. Germline V gene lookup returns CDR1 GTSNPN and CDR2 SVGIG (reference sequence). The CDR3 protein is CAGTPGQINYGYTF. CDR3 sequence (DNA): TGTGCCGGAACTCCGGGACAAATTAACTATGGCTACACCTTC. Supplemented by reference TRBV30 and TRBJ1-2, the full variable domain reads SQTIHQWPATLVQPVGSPLSLECTVEGTSNPNLYWYRQAAGRGLQLLFYSVGIGQISSEVPQNLSASRPQDRQFILSSKKLLLSDSGFYLCAGTPGQINYGYTFGSGTRLTVV.

The CDR3 protein is CASSVGWQGDGYTF. DNA of the CDR3: TGTGCCAGCAGCGTAGGGTGGCAGGGCGATGGCTACACCTTC. The rearrangement joins TRBV9 to TRBJ1-2; maybe TRBD1 (5 bases). Looked up from germline, CDR1 is SGDLS and CDR2 is YYNGEE. This CDR3 spans 14 amino acids. The V end lost 0 bases, the J end lost 6 bases, and 12 bases lay between the germline ends.

As regards this clone: At one end, the junction sequence differs from germline, possibly due to a read error. The chain employs TRBV5-1 and TRBJ2-7, with a possible D match to TRBD1 (5 bases). CDR3 length: 14 amino acids. Per germline, CDR1 SGHRS and CDR2 YFSETQ. CDR3 region: CASSLGQFSHEQYF. The CDR3 bases are TGCGCCAGCAGCTTGGGACAGTTCTCCCACGAGCAGTACTTC.

The chain has TRBV28 and TRBJ1-1; 8 positions agree with TRBD1. CDR3 size: 14 residues. J was trimmed by 7 bases and V by 6 bases; bases with no gene match: 10. The germline V gene has CDR1 MDHEN and CDR2 SYDVKM. CDR3 sequence: CASRRQGARFEAFF. The CDR3 nucleotides read TGTGCCAGCAGGAGGCAGGGGGCAAGGTTTGAAGCTTTCTTT.

The V gene is TRBV5-6, the J gene TRBJ2-3, with TRBD2 as a possible D gene (6 bases). Trimming pared 4 bases from V and 10 bases from J, leaving 13 bases between. CDR1 and CDR2 from the germline V gene are SGHDT and YYEEEE. This CDR3 spans 12 amino acids. The CDR3 spells CASSPTGTSQYF. The DNA of the CDR3 is TGTGCCAGCAGCCCAACCGGGACTTCGCAGTATTTT.

This clone was recorded only once. CDR3 residues: CASSLRGISYEQYF. CDR3 DNA sequence: TGTGCCAGCAGCTTAAGGGGAATCTCCTACGAGCAGTACTTC. This rearrangement joins TRBV7-2 to TRBJ2-7, with D tentatively TRBD1 (5 bases). The CDR3 length is 14 residues. The V end lost 2 bases, the J end lost 0 bases, and 8 bases lay between the germline ends. From germline, CDR1 is SGHTA and CDR2 FQGNSA.

The chain carries TRBV10-3 and TRBJ2-7, with 8 positions matching TRBD1. Germline values: CDR1 ENHRY, CDR2 SYGVKD. The CDR3 loop spans 14 amino acids. V was pared by 10 bases and J by 9 bases, with 17 bases of the junction left unmatched. DNA for the CDR3: TGTGCCACAACTACAGGGGGGAACGCCTATAGGCAGTACTTC. This translates into CATTTGGNAYRQYF.

The chain links TRBV2 to TRBJ2-1; the match to TRBD2 covers 15 bases. Germline V gene sequence: CDR1 SNHLY, CDR2 FYNNEI. V gave up 5 bases and J gave up 9 bases; unmatched junction bases: 14. The CDR3 is 18 amino acids. CDR3 region: CASSPGGRGLAGGGEQFF. CDR3 sequence (DNA): TGTGCCAGCAGTCCCGGGGGAAGGGGACTAGCGGGGGGAGGTGAGCAGTTCTTC.

There are a few counts of this clone. This rearrangement joins TRBV9 to TRBJ2-1, with D unclear. Germline assignment: CDR1 SGDLS and CDR2 YYNGEE. The ends were cut back, 4 bases at V and 0 bases at J, with 14 bases in the middle. CDR3 length equals 16 residues. The CDR3 reads CASSPTVSSSYNEQFF. CDR3 coding DNA: TGTGCCAGCAGCCCCACAGTCAGTAGCTCCTACAATGAGCAGTTCTTC. The variable domain in full, with the rest retrieved from reference TRBV9 and TRBJ2-1, is DSGVTQTPKHLITATGQRVTLRCSPRSGDLSVYWYQQSLDQGLQFLIQYYNGEERAKGNILERFSAQQFPDLHSELNLSSLELGDSALYFCASSPTVSSSYNEQFFGPGTRLTVL.

Remarks on this clone: Given the absence of the conserved phenylalanine or tryptophan at the CDR3 end, a read error is likely. The chain couples TRBV29-1 to TRBJ2-6; 7 bases line up with TRBD2. The CDR3 contains 16 residues. Unmatched junction bases numbered 5, after V lost 3 bases and J lost 0 bases. Germline loops: CDR1 SQVTM, CDR2 ANQGSEA. CDR3 in DNA: TGCAGCGTTGACGGCGGGGGTGCCTCTGGGGCCAACGTCCTGACTGTC. Translation gives CSVDGGGASGANVLTV.

This chain uses TRBV7-2 with TRBJ1-1; D may be TRBD1 (5 bases). Germline CDR1 SGHTA, CDR2 FQGNSA. This CDR3 comprises 14 residues. V lost 3 bases and J lost 5, with 13 bases in between. CDR3 protein: CASSFRAPGTEAFF. The CDR3, as DNA: TGTGCCAGCAGCTTTCGGGCCCCAGGGACTGAAGCTTTCTTT.

The chain carries TRBV4-2 and TRBJ2-2; 10 positions agree with TRBD1. Germline V gene data show CDR1 as LGHNA and CDR2 as YNFKEQ. The CDR3 loop spans 18 amino acids. V shed 2 bases, J shed 4 bases, and the junction held 10 bases outside the gene matches. CDR3 sequence (DNA): TGTGCCAGCAGCCAAAGTAGGAGAGGGACAGGGGTCACCGGGGAGCTGTTTTTT. It specifies CASSQSRRGTGVTGELFF.

The chain employs TRBV5-1 and TRBJ2-5, with 7 bases matching TRBD1. V was clipped by 1 base and J by 5 bases; unmatched bases: 8. This CDR3 is 15 amino acids long. The germline V gene encodes CDR1 SGHRS and CDR2 YFSETQ. The CDR3 sequence is CASSLKGGDLETQYF. CDR3 nucleotides: TGCGCCAGCAGCTTGAAAGGGGGCGATCTGGAGACCCAGTACTTC.

V and J are TRBV30 and TRBJ2-3; maybe TRBD2 (6 bases). Germline CDR1 and CDR2: GTSNPN and SVGIG (reference sequence). Between the trimmed V and J ends, which lost 0 bases and 7 bases, there was a span of 11 bases. The CDR3 consists of 13 residues. CDR3 nucleotide sequence: TGTGCCTGGAGTGTGAACGGGAGAAATACGCAGTATTTT. It translates to CAWSVNGRNTQYF.

This clone was seen just once. The chain combines TRBV30 with TRBJ2-1; TRBD1 aligns across 9 bases. Germline assignment: CDR1 GTSNPN and CDR2 SVGIG (reference sequence). The trim removed 3 bases at V and 2 bases at J, leaving 5 bases unmatched. This CDR3 has 15 amino acids. As DNA, the CDR3 is TGTGCCTGGAGCCGGGGACAGGGCACCTACAATGAGCAGTTCTTC. Translation gives CAWSRGQGTYNEQFF.

V gene TRBV5-1 combines with J gene TRBJ2-3; TRBD2 agrees at 8 bases. Trimming took 4 bases from V and 4 from J; bases not matched to a gene: 8. The germline V gene encodes CDR1 SGHRS and CDR2 YFSETQ. The CDR3 loop spans 15 amino acids. The DNA for the CDR3 is TGCGCCAGCAGCGAAAGCGGGCGGGGGGCAGATACGCAGTATTTT. Translated, it gives CASSESGRGADTQYF.

The V and J genes are TRBV6-5 and TRBJ1-6; unclear D gene. Germline loops: CDR1 MNHEY, CDR2 SVGAGI. Trimming removed 0 bases at V and 7 bases at J, with 4 bases between. This CDR3 spans 13 amino acids. The CDR3 protein is CASSYSLNSPLHF. The DNA of the CDR3 is TGTGCCAGCAGTTACTCCCTAAATTCACCCCTCCACTTT.

The chain combines TRBV29-1 with TRBJ2-1; 8 bases map to TRBD1. This CDR3 contains 14 residues. With 1 base clipped from V and 8 bases from J, the junction kept 7 bases outside the gene matches. Germline CDR1 SQVTM, CDR2 ANQGSEA. This CDR3 reads CSVEGQGSRDEQFF. The DNA for the CDR3 is TGCAGCGTTGAAGGACAGGGGTCGAGGGATGAGCAGTTCTTC.

Note on this clone: This sequence may be a read error, since a much larger clone differs from it by one base. The chain carries TRBV4-2 and TRBJ2-1; 9 bases line up with TRBD2. J was trimmed by 6 bases and V by 2 bases; bases with no gene match: 5. There are 15 residues in the CDR3. Germline V gene lookup returns CDR1 LGHNA and CDR2 YNFKEQ. This chain's CDR3 is CASSQTSGWANEQFF. CDR3 in DNA: TGTGCCAGCAGCCAAACTAGCGGGTGGGCCAATGAGCAGTTCTTC.

The V call is TRBV7-9, the J call TRBJ1-2, with 10 bases identical to TRBD1. The CDR3 is 14 residues long. The junction had 2 bases not matched to a gene; V was cut back by 1 base and J by 6 bases. Germline V gene data show CDR1 as SEHNR and CDR2 as FQNEAQ (reference sequence). CDR3 amino acids: CASSLVGQGDGYTF. The CDR3 DNA sequence: TGTGCCAGCAGCTTAGTCGGACAGGGGGATGGCTACACCTTC.